Listed below are T cell receptor beta chains from one sample, sequenced in a study of blood T cell repertoires in COVID-19. Profiling relied on immunoSEQ multiplex PCR, and the TCRdb table lists in-frame clones only, not all of them. Of about 150,000 clones in the sample, less than 90% were seen once. Sequenced: peripheral blood. The source is a human donor in a cohort sampled during active COVID-19. Each CDR3 is given with its conserved first and last residue. The D gene is left open where the match is weak. Rows give clone size only sometimes, using once, few, many, or a class for an expanded clone.

TRBV12-3/TRBV12-4	TRBJ1-2	NA	NA	CASRSGLSGYTF	TGTGCCAGCAGGTCGGGACTCTCGGGCTACACCTTC
TRBV2	TRBJ2-2	NA	TRBD2	CASRVTSGGAPGELFF	TGTGCCAGCAGGGTTACTAGCGGGGGGGCCCCCGGGGAGCTGTTTTTT
TRBV5-6	TRBJ1-4	few	NA	CASSFQGTTNEKLFF	TGTGCCAGCAGCTTCCAGGGGACGACTAATGAAAAACTGTTTTTT
TRBV28	TRBJ1-4	NA	TRBD1	CASSPQRDSEKLFF	TGTGCCAGCAGTCCCCAACGGGACAGCGAAAAACTGTTTTTT
TRBV7-3	TRBJ1-1	NA	NA	CASSLYINTEAFF	TGTGCCAGCAGCTTATACATTAACACTGAAGCTTTCTTT
TRBV18	TRBJ1-5	NA	TRBD1	CASSRDRVRQPQHF	TGTGCCAGCTCACGCGACAGGGTCCGCCAGCCCCAGCATTTT
TRBV15	TRBJ2-3	NA	NA	CATSRFQGGGDTQYF	TGTGCCACCAGCAGGTTCCAAGGGGGGGGAGATACGCAGTATTTT
TRBV5-4	TRBJ2-1	NA	TRBD2	CASSLPGTSGNNEQFF	TGTGCCAGCAGCTTACCCGGGACTAGCGGAAACAATGAGCAGTTCTTC
TRBV18	TRBJ1-2	NA	NA	CASSKEADYGYTF	TGTGCCAGCTCTAAGGAGGCGGACTATGGCTACACCTTC
TRBV5-1	TRBJ2-7	NA	TRBD2	CASSQTSGGPGEQYF	TGCGCCAGCAGCCAGACTAGCGGGGGGCCTGGCGAGCAGTACTTC
TRBV27	TRBJ2-1	NA	TRBD2	CASTSPQRGYNEQFF	TGTGCCAGCACTTCCCCCCAGCGGGGGTACAATGAGCAGTTCTTC
TRBV7-2	TRBJ2-5	NA	TRBD1	CASSSGTGASEGKTQYF	TGTGCCAGCAGCTCGGGGACAGGGGCTTCGGAAGGAAAGACCCAGTACTTC
TRBV4-3	TRBJ1-5	NA	NA	CASSQGRKEPQHF	TGCGCCAGCAGCCAAGGGAGGAAAGAGCCCCAGCATTTT
TRBV2	TRBJ2-3	NA	NA	CASSENGRDTQYF	TGTGCCAGCAGTGAAAATGGGAGAGATACGCAGTATTTT
TRBV5-1	TRBJ1-1	NA	TRBD1	CASSQKGGGMTEAFF	TGCGCCAGCAGCCAGAAAGGGGGCGGTATGACTGAAGCTTTCTTT
TRBV11-3	TRBJ1-1	NA	NA	CASGASVYTEAFF	TGTGCCAGCGGGGCATCGGTTTACACTGAAGCTTTCTTT
TRBV7-9	TRBJ1-2	NA	TRBD1	CASSAGQGHGYTF	TGTGCCAGCAGCGCGGGACAGGGTCATGGCTACACCTTC
TRBV6-5	TRBJ2-3	NA	TRBD1	CASSYTRGRTDTQYF	TGTGCCAGCAGTTACACGAGGGGGCGGACAGATACGCAGTATTTT
TRBV29-1	TRBJ1-5	NA	NA	CSVGAENQPQHF	TGCAGCGTGGGGGCAGAGAATCAGCCCCAGCATTTT
TRBV4-3	TRBJ1-2	once	NA	CASSRRVGAHYNYGYTF	TGCGCCAGCAGCCGGAGGGTAGGGGCACACTACAACTATGGCTACACCTTC
TRBV3-1/TRBV3-2	TRBJ1-1	NA	NA	CASSKITGSTEAFF	TGTGCCAGCAGCAAGATTACAGGGAGCACTGAAGCTTTCTTT
TRBV12-5	TRBJ1-1	NA	NA	CASGYRGDTEAFF	TGTGCTAGTGGTTACCGGGGGGACACTGAAGCTTTCTTT
TRBV5-5	TRBJ2-1	NA	TRBD1	CASRRPGQSYNEQFF	TGTGCCAGCAGGCGCCCGGGACAGAGCTACAATGAGCAGTTCTTC
TRBV14	TRBJ2-2	NA	NA	CASSQLPSVLFF	TGTGCCAGCAGCCAACTCCCGAGCGTGCTGTTTTTT
TRBV12-5	TRBJ1-2	NA	TRBD1	CASGLGGTGGYGYTF	TGTGCTAGTGGTTTGGGCGGGACAGGGGGCTATGGCTACACCTTC
TRBV10-3	TRBJ2-1	NA	NA	CAISLATGSSYNEQFF	TGTGCCATCAGCTTAGCGACAGGAAGCTCCTACAATGAGCAGTTCTTC
TRBV11-2	TRBJ1-4	NA	NA	CASSLSVGATNEKLFF	TGTGCCAGCAGCCTCTCCGTAGGAGCAACTAATGAAAAACTGTTTTTT
TRBV19	TRBJ2-5	NA	NA	CASSIAGVETQYF	TGTGCCAGTAGTATCGCCGGAGTAGAGACCCAGTACTTC
TRBV6-5	TRBJ1-4	NA	NA	CASSYGHQPYEKLFF	TGTGCCAGCAGTTACGGACATCAACCTTATGAAAAACTGTTTTTT
TRBV7-8	TRBJ2-7	few	TRBD2	CASSLGLAGYEQYF	TGTGCCAGCAGCTTAGGGCTAGCGGGCTACGAGCAGTACTTC
TRBV14	TRBJ2-5	NA	TRBD1	CASSPTFDRGQETQYF	TGTGCCAGCAGCCCGACCTTTGACAGGGGGCAAGAGACCCAGTACTTC
TRBV9	TRBJ2-7	NA	NA	CASSAQEGASYEQYF	TGTGCCAGCAGCGCTCAAGAAGGGGCGAGCTACGAGCAGTACTTC
TRBV7-2	TRBJ2-3	NA	TRBD2	CASSFNGGGATDTQYF	TGTGCCAGCAGCTTCAACGGCGGGGGGGCCACAGATACGCAGTATTTT
TRBV5-1	TRBJ1-6	NA	NA	CASSYGGRDSILHF	TGCGCCAGCAGCTATGGAGGTAGGGATAGTATCCTCCACTTT
TRBV28	TRBJ2-7	once	NA	CASTSYSYEQYF	TGTGCCAGCACCTCCTACAGCTACGAGCAGTACTTC
TRBV4-3	TRBJ2-2	NA	TRBD2	CARSQDRAGGPGGELFF	TGCGCCCGCAGCCAAGATCGGGCGGGGGGGCCCGGCGGGGAGCTGTTTTTT
TRBV5-5	TRBJ2-3	few	NA	CASSLEGPTQYF	TGTGCCAGCAGCTTGGAGGGGCCGACGCAGTATTTT
TRBV7-8	TRBJ2-4	NA	TRBD1	CASSLRPAGTGGVGAKNIQYF	TGTGCCAGCAGCTTAAGACCCGCTGGGACAGGGGGCGTCGGGGCCAAAAACATTCAGTACTTC
TRBV30	TRBJ2-2	NA	NA	CAWTPDWNTGELFF	TGTGCCTGGACCCCGGACTGGAACACCGGGGAGCTGTTTTTT
TRBV5-4	TRBJ1-5	NA	NA	CASSLGEKEGNQPQHF	TGTGCCAGCAGCTTGGGGGAGAAGGAGGGGAATCAGCCCCAGCATTTT
TRBV14	TRBJ1-2	NA	TRBD1	CASSQETKGAGYGYTF	TGTGCCAGCAGCCAAGAAACGAAGGGGGCAGGCTATGGCTACACCTTC
TRBV2	TRBJ1-5	few	NA	CASSEGERNQPQHF	TGTGCCAGCAGTGAAGGGGAGCGCAATCAGCCCCAGCATTTT
TRBV5-8	TRBJ1-2	NA	NA	CASSFPGVTSNYGYTF	TGTGCCAGCAGCTTCCCAGGGGTCACTTCTAACTATGGCTACACCTTC
TRBV5-8	TRBJ2-7	NA	NA	CASSLKGISYEQYF	TGTGCCAGCAGCTTAAAGGGGATCTCCTACGAGCAGTACTTC
TRBV4-3	TRBJ2-1	NA	NA	CASSQDGGGPYNEQFF	TGCGCCAGCAGCCAAGATGGAGGAGGACCCTACAATGAGCAGTTCTTC
TRBV7-9	TRBJ2-3	NA	TRBD1	CASSDGTGGDPDTQYF	TGTGCCAGCAGCGATGGGACAGGGGGCGACCCAGATACGCAGTATTTT